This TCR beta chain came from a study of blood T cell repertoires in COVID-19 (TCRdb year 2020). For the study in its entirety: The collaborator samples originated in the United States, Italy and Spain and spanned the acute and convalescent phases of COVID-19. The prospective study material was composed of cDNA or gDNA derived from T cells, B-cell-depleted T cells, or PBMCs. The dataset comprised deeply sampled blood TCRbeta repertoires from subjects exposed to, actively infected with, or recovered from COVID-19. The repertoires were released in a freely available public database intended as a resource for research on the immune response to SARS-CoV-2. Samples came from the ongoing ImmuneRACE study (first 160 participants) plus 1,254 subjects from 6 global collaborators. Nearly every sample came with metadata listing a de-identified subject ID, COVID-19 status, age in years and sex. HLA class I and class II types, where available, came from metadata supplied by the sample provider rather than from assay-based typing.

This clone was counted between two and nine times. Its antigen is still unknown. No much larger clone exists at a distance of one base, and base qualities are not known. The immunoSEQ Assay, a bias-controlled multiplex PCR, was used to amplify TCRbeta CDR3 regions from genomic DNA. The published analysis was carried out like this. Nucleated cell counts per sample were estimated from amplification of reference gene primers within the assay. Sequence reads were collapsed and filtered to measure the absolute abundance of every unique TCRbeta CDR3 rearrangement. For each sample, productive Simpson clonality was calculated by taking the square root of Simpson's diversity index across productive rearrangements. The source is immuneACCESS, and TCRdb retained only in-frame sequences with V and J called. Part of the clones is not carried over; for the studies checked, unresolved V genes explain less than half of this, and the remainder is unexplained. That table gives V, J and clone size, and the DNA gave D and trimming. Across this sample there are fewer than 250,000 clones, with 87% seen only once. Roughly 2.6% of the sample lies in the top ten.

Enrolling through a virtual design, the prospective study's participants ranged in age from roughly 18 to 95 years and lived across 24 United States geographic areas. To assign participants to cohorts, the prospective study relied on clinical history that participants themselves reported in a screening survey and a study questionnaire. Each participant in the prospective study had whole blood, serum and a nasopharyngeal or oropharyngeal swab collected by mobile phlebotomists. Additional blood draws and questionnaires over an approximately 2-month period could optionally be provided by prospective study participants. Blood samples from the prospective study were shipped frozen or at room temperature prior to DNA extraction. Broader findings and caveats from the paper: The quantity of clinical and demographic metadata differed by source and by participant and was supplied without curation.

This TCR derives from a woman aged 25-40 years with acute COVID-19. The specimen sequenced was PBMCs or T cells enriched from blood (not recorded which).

At the DNA level, the sequence is TGCGCCAGCAGCTTGGGTGGTTCGGGTGGCTACACCTTC. Translated, this gives CASSLGGSGGYTF. This receptor chain uses TRBV5-1 and TRBJ1-2; the D gene lacks a confident call. Trimming removed 0 bases from V and 7 bases from J, leaving 10 bases between the germline ends. In the germline V gene, CDR1 corresponds to SGHRS and CDR2 to YFSETQ. The CDR3 holds 13 amino acids from the cysteine to the phenylalanine. The read is trimmed to its CDR3 DNA, 39 bases read in frame from base 1. Joined to the reference TRBV5-1 and TRBJ1-2 proteins, this CDR3 gives the full variable domain: KAGVTQTPRYLIKTRGQQVTLSCSPISGHRSVSWYQQTPGQGLQFLFEYFSETQRNKGNFPGRFSGRQFSNSRSEMNVSTLELGDSALYLCASSLGGSGGYTFGSGTRLTVV.